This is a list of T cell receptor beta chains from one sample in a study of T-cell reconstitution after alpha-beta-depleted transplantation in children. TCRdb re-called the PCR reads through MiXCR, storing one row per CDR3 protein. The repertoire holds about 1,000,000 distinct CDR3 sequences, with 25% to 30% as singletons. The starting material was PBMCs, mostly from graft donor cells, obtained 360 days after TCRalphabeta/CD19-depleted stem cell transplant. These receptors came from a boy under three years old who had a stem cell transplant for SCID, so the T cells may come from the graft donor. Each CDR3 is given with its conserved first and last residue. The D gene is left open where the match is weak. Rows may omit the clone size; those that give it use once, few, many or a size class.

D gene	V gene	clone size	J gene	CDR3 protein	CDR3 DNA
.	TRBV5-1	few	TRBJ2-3	CASEGFPEDTQYF	TGCGCCAGCGAGGGATTTCCCGAGGATACGCAGTATTTT
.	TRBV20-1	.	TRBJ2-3	CSALKDPDTQYF	TGCAGTGCTCTGAAGGACCCAGATACGCAGTATTTT
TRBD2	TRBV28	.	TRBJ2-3	CASSLPVLAGGSTDTQYF	TGTGCCAGCAGTTTACCGGTACTAGCGGGGGGGTCCACAGATACGCAGTATTTT
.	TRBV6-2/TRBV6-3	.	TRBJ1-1	CASSPTDRAEAFF	TGTGCCAGCAGCCCCACGGACCGGGCTGAAGCTTTCTTT
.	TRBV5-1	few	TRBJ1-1	CASSLEGGRGLSEAFF	TGCGCCAGCAGCTTGGAGGGGGGTAGGGGCCTTTCCGAAGCTTTCTTT
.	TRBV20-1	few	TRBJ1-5	CSAHPRGSNQPQHF	TGCAGTGCCCACCCACGGGGTAGCAATCAGCCCCAGCATTTT
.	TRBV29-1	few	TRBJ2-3	CSVEDTDGDTQYF	TGCAGCGTTGAAGACACAGACGGAGATACGCAGTATTTT
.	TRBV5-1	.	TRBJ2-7	CASSLMQGSYEQYF	TGCGCCAGCAGCTTGATGCAGGGTTCCTACGAGCAGTACTTC
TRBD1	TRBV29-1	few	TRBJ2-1	CSAGTGNEQFF	TGCAGCGCCGGGACAGGCAATGAGCAGTTCTTC
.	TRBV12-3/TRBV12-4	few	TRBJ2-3	CASAIRDTQYF	TGTGCCAGCGCAATCCGGGATACGCAGTATTTT
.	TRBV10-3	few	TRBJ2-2	CAIRGQGGNTGELFF	TGTGCCATCCGAGGGCAGGGGGGGAACACCGGGGAGCTGTTTTTT
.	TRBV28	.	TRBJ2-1	CASSHVLSRENEQFF	TGTGCCAGCAGTCACGTATTATCGAGGGAAAATGAGCAGTTCTTC
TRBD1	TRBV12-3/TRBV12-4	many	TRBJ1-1	CASSRGDRDPDTEAFF	TGTGCCAGCAGCCGAGGGGACAGGGACCCTGACACTGAAGCTTTCTTT
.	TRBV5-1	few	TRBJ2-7	CASSAGPSYEQYF	TGCGCCAGCAGCGCCGGACCCTCCTACGAGCAGTACTTC
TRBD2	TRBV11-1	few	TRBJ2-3	CASSFVGSRTSGERDTQYF	TGTGCCAGCAGCTTCGTAGGCTCCCGGACTAGCGGGGAGAGAGATACGCAGTATTTT
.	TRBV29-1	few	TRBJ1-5	CSSGNSSQPQHF	TGCAGCTCTGGAAATTCCTCCCAGCCCCAGCATTTT
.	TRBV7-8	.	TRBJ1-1	CASSWDGAGEAFF	TGTGCCAGCAGCTGGGATGGGGCCGGCGAAGCTTTCTTT
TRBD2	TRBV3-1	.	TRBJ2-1	CASSQDGTSGRYNEQFF	TGTGCCAGCAGCCAAGATGGGACTAGCGGCCGGTACAATGAGCAGTTCTTC
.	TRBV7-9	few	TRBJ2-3	CASSSQRAGQRVSSTDTQYF	TGTGCCAGCAGCTCCCAACGGGCGGGACAGCGAGTCTCTAGCACAGATACGCAGTATTTT
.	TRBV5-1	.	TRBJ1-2	CASSFEDPDGYTF	TGCGCCAGCAGCTTTGAGGACCCCGACGGCTACACCTTC
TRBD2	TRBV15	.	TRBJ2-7	CATSREPGGLAFPEQYF	TGTGCCACCAGCAGAGAACCGGGAGGGCTAGCGTTCCCCGAGCAGTACTTC
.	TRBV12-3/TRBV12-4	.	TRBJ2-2	CASSAPISGELFF	TGTGCCAGCAGTGCCCCCATTTCCGGGGAGCTGTTTTTT
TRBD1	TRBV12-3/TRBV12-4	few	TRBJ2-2	CASSQQGIGELFF	TGTGCCAGCAGTCAACAGGGGATCGGGGAGCTGTTTTTT
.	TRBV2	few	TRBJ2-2	CASSPTDTGELFF	TGTGCCAGCAGTCCGACAGACACCGGGGAGCTGTTTTTT